This T cell receptor beta chain was recovered during a study of control samples from healthy donors and cancer patients. V was clipped by 3 bases and J by 9 bases, with 9 bases between them. Germline assignment: CDR1 DFQATT and CDR2 SNEGSKA (reference sequence). The CDR3 is 11 amino acids. Only in-frame clones appear in the TCRdb table, and some are missing; sequencing was by immunoSEQ multiplex PCR. The data hold roughly 45,000 clones, with around 90% observed a single time. The material sequenced was PBMCs. This rearrangement joins TRBV20-1 to TRBJ2-1; unclear D gene. The sequence derives from a man aged 25 to 40 with colorectal cancer. CDR3 coding DNA: TGCAGTGCTAGTTTTTTGGGTGAGCAGTTCTTC. It encodes CSASFLGEQFF.